This T cell receptor (beta chain) came from a study of tumor-infiltrating lymphocytes in primary liver carcinoma. Study information: The five patients, who were men and women, ranged in age from 30 to 69 years.

The V and J ends lost 3 bases and 12 bases respectively, with 12 bases between them. Germline assignment: CDR1 MDHEN and CDR2 SYDVKM. This CDR3 is 12 amino acids long. Synthesis of TCR beta cDNA was carried out from approximately 500 ng total RNA with a constant-region primer. Libraries for TCR beta were built through three nested multiplex PCR rounds, which together made up a slightly modified ARM-PCR procedure. In the first two PCR rounds, TRBV1-TRBV30 forward primers were paired with a C-beta reverse primer, and each round lasted roughly 10 cycles. MiXCR was run by TCRdb on the multiplex PCR reads, yielding one entry per CDR3 protein. The sample holds 90,000 to 150,000 distinct CDR3 sequences, around 70% seen once. The sample holds a few counts of this clonotype. Both RNA and DNA were isolated together from about 21-30 mg of bulk tissue that had not been sorted.

The chain carries TRBV28 and TRBJ2-1; D perhaps matches TRBD2 (6 bases). Input material: tumor-adjacent normal liver tissue. This receptor was obtained from a woman aged 60-75 years with primary liver carcinoma and hepatitis B virus infection. Here the CDR3 reads CASSFLPEGQFF. CDR3 in DNA: TGTGCCAGCAGTTTTCTCCCGGAGGGGCAGTTCTTC.